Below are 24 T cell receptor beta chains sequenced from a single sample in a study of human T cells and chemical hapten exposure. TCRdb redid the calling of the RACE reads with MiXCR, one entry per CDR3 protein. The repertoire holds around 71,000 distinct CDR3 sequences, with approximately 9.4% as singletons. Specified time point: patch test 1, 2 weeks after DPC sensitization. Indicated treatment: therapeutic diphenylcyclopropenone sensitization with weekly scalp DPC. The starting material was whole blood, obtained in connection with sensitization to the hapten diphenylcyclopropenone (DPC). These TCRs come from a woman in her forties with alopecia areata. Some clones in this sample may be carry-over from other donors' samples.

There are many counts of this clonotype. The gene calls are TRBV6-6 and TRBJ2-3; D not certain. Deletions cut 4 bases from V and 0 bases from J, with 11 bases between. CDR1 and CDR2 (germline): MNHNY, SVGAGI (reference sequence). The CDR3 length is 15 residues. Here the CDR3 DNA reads TGTGCCAGCAGTTTCGCCCAAACTAGCACAGATACGCAGTATTTT. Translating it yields CASSFAQTSTDTQYF.

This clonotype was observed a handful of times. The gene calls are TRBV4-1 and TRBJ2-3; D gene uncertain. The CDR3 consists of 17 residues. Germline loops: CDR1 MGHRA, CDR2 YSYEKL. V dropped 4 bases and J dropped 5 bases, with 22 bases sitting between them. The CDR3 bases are TGCGCCAGCAGCCGCCAAGAAGGGTCCCTCTCTGGAGATACGCAGTATTTT. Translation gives CASSRQEGSLSGDTQYF.

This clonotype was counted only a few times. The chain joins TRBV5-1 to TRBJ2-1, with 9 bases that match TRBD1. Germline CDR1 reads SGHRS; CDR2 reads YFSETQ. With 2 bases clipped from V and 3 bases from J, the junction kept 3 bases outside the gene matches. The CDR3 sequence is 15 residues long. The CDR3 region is CASSFGQGHYNEQFF. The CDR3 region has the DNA TGCGCCAGCAGCTTCGGACAGGGGCACTACAATGAGCAGTTCTTC.

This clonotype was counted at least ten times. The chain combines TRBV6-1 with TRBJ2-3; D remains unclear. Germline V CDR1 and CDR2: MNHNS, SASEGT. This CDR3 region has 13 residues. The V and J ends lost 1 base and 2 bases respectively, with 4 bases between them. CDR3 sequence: CASSEVYTDTQYF. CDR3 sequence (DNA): TGTGCCAGCAGTGAAGTCTACACAGATACGCAGTATTTT.

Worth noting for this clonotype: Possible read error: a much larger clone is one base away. CDR3 sequence reads: CSALGLGYNEQFF. CDR3 sequence (DNA): TGCAGTGCCCTGGGGTTAGGGTACAATGAGCAGTTCTTC. This chain links TRBV20-1 with TRBJ2-1, with D uncertain. The CDR3 has 13 residues. Germline loops: CDR1 DFQATT, CDR2 SNEGSKA (reference sequence). The V and J ends lost 6 bases and 4 bases respectively, with 13 bases between them.

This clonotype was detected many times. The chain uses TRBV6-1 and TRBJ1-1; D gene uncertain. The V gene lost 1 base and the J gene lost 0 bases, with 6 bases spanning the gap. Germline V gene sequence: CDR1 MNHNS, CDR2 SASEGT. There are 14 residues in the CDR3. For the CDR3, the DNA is TGTGCCAGCAGTGAAGGATTTGTGAACACTGAAGCTTTCTTT. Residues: CASSEGFVNTEAFF.

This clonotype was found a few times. CDR3 DNA: TGTGCCAGCACTCCCAGGACTTACACCGGGGAGCTGTTTTTT. Amino acid sequence: CASTPRTYTGELFF. The rearrangement uses TRBV28 and TRBJ2-2, with D perhaps TRBD2 (5 bases). Germline CDR1 and CDR2: MDHEN and SYDVKM. Trimming took 7 bases from V and 3 from J, leaving 12 bases between them. This CDR3 has 14 amino acids.

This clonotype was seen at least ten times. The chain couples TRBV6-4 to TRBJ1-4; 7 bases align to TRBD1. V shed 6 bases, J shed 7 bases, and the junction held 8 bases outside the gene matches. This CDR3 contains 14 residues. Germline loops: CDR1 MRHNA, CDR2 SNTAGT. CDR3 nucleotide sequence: TGTGCCAGCAGCGCGGACAGGAAAAGTGAAAAACTGTTTTTT. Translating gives CASSADRKSEKLFF.

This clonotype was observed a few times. The CDR3 loop is CASSAQGATGELFF. CDR3 in DNA: TGTGCCAGCAGCGCCCAGGGGGCCACCGGGGAGCTGTTTTTT. The rearrangement uses TRBV5-5 and TRBJ2-2, with 8 bases fitting TRBD1. CDR3 length equals 14 residues. After removal of 4 bases from V and 4 bases from J, the junction contained 3 bases not matched to a gene. Germline CDR1 SGHKS, CDR2 YYEKEE (reference sequence).

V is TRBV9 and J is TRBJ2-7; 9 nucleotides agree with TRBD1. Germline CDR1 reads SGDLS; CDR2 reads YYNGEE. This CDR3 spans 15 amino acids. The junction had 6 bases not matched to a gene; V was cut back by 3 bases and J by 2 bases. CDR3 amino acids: CASSGGGDRAYEQYF. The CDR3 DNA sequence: TGTGCCAGCAGCGGTGGGGGGGACAGGGCCTACGAGCAGTACTTC.

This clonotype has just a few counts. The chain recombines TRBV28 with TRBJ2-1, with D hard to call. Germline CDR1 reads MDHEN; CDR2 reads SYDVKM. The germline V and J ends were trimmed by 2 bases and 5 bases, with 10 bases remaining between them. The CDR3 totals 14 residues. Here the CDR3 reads CASSLLGANNEQFF. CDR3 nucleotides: TGTGCCAGCAGTTTACTGGGTGCGAACAATGAGCAGTTCTTC.

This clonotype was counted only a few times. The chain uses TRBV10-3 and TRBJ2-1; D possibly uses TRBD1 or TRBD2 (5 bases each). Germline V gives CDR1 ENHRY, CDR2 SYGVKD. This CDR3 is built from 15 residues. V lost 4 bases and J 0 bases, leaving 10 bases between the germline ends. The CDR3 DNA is TGTGCCATCAGTGGGGGGATGAGCTCCTACAATGAGCAGTTCTTC. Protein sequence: CAISGGMSSYNEQFF.

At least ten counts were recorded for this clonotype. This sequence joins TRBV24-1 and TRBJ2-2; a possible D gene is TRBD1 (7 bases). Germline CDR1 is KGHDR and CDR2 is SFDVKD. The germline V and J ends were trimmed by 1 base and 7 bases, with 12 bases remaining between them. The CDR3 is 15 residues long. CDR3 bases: TGTGCCACCAGTGATTTAACAGGGGAGGTCGGGGAGCTGTTTTTT. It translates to CATSDLTGEVGELFF.

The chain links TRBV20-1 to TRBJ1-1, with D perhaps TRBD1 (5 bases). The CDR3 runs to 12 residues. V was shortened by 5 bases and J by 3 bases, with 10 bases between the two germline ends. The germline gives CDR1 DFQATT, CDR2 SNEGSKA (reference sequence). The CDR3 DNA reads TGCAGTGCTGGCCTGGGGGACACTGAAGCTTTCTTT. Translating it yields CSAGLGDTEAFF.

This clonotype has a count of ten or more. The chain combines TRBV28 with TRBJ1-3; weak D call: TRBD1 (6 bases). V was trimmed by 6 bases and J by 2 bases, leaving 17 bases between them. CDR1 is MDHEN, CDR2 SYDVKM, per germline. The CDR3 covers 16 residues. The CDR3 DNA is TGTGCCAGCAGCCCCCCCGGACAGAGCGCTGGAAACACCATATATTTT. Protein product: CASSPPGQSAGNTIYF.

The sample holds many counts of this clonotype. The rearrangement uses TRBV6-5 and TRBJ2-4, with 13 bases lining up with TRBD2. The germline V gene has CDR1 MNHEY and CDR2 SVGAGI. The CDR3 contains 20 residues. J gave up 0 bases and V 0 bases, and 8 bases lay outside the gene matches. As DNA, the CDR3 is TGTGCCAGCAGTTACTCGACTAGCGGGGGGCCAGGGCTAGCCAAAAACATTCAGTACTTC. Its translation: CASSYSTSGGPGLAKNIQYF.

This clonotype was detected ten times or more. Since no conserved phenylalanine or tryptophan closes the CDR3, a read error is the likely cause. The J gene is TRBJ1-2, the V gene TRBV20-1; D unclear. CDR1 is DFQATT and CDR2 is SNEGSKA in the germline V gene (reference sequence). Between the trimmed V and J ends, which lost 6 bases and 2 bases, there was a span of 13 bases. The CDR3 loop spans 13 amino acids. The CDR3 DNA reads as TGCAGTGCCTCCATCGACACCAACTATGGCTACACCTCC. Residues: CSASIDTNYGYTS.

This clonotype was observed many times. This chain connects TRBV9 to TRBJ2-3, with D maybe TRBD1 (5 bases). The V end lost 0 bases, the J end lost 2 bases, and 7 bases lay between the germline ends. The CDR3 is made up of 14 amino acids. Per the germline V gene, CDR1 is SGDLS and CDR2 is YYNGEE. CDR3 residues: CASSVGQLTDTQYF. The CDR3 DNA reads TGTGCCAGCAGCGTAGGACAGCTCACAGATACGCAGTATTTT.

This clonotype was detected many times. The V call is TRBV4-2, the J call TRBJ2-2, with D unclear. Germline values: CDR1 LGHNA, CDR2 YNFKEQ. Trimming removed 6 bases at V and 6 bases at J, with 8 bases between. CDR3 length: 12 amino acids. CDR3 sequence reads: CASRADPGELFF. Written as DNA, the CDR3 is TGTGCCAGCAGGGCGGACCCCGGGGAGCTGTTTTTT.

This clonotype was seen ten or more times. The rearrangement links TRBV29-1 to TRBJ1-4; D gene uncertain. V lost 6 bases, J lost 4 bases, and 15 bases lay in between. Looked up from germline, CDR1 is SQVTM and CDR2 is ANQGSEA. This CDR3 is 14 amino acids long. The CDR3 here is CSVAAGRINEKLFF. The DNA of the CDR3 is TGCAGCGTCGCCGCCGGACGGATTAATGAAAAACTGTTTTTT.

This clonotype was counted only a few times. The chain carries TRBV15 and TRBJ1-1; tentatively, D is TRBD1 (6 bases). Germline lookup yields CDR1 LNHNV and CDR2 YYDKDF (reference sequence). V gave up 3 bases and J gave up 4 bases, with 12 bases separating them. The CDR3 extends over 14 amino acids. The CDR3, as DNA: TGTGCCACCAGCAGGGGGGGGCGCGGCACTGAAGCTTTCTTT. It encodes CATSRGGRGTEAFF. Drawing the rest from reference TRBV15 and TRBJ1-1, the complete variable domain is DAMVIQNPRYQVTQFGKPVTLSCSQTLNHNVMYWYQQKSSQAPKLLFHYYDKDFNNEADTPDNFQSRRPNTSFCFLDIRSPGLGDTAMYLCATSRGGRGTEAFFGQGTRLTVV.

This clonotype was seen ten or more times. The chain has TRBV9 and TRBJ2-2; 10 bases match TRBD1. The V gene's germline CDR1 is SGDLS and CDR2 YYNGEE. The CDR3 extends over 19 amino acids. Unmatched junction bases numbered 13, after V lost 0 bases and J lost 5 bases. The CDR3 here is CASSVGGAPGQGKTGELFF. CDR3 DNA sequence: TGTGCCAGCAGCGTAGGCGGCGCACCGGGACAGGGGAAGACCGGGGAGCTGTTTTTT.

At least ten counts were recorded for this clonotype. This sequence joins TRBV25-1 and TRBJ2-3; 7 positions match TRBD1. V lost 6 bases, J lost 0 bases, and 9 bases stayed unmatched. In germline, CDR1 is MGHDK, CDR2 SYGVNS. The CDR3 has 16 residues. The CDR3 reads CASRAQGDSSTDTQYF. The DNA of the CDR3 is TGTGCCAGCAGAGCTCAGGGGGATTCTAGCACAGATACGCAGTATTTT.

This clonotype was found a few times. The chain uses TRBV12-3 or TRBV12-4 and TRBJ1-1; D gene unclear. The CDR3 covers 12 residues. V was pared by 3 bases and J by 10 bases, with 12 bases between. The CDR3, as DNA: TGTGCCAGCAGTTTGGTAGGGAGAGGAGCTTTCTTT. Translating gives CASSLVGRGAFF.